A selection of T cell receptor beta chains follows, all from one sample in a study of technical replicates of blood from a handful of donors. Measured with immunoSEQ multiplex PCR; TCRdb has only the in-frame clones, and not every one. Of about 61,000 clones listed, approximately 97% are singletons. Material: T cells isolated from PBMCs. All receptors come from a human donor in good health. Both conserved end residues are part of each CDR3. A D gene is named only where the DNA matches it firmly. Expanded clones are given a class, and other clones once, few, many or no size at all.

d_gene	j_gene	v_gene	abundance	CDR3nt	CDR3aa
-	TRBJ2-7	TRBV10-3	-	TGTGCCATCAGTGAGCCAAACAGGGTGGGAACGGGAGGTTCCTACGAGCAGTACTTC	CAISEPNRVGTGGSYEQYF
-	TRBJ1-5	TRBV10-3	-	TGTGCCATCGGCGCAGGGGAAAGCAATCAGCCCCAGCATTTT	CAIGAGESNQPQHF
-	TRBJ1-4	TRBV9	-	TGTGCCAGCAGGGCCACTGGGGGGGCGGGTGAAAAACTGTTTTTT	CASRATGGAGEKLFF
-	TRBJ2-3	TRBV7-8	-	TGTGCCAGCAGCTTTAAAGGGGCTCGACCCATCACAGATACGCAGTATTTT	CASSFKGARPITDTQYF
TRBD1	TRBJ1-5	TRBV2	-	TGTGCCAGCAGCGCCGGGACAGGGCTTAGCAATCAGCCCCAGCATTTT	CASSAGTGLSNQPQHF
TRBD2	TRBJ2-7	TRBV5-6	-	TGTGCCAGCAGTCTCACTAGCGGGAGGAGTCACTTCTACGAGCAGTACTTC	CASSLTSGRSHFYEQYF
TRBD1	TRBJ1-2	TRBV28	once	TGTGCCAGCAGGTTTTTGGGGACAGAATCGTACTATGGCTACACCTTC	CASRFLGTESYYGYTF
-	TRBJ1-2	TRBV27	once	TGTGCCAGCAGTTTATACGGGGGACTCGGTATCCGGTATGGCTACACCTTC	CASSLYGGLGIRYGYTF
TRBD2	TRBJ2-3	TRBV11-2	-	TGTGCCAGCAGCACAATAGCGGGAGGGAGCACAGATACGCAGTATTTT	CASSTIAGGSTDTQYF
-	TRBJ2-7	TRBV27	-	TGTGCCAGCGGAACGACAGTTTACGAGCAGTACTTC	CASGTTVYEQYF
-	TRBJ2-7	TRBV6-5	-	TGTGCCAGCAGTGGTGCTGGTTGGAGCTCCTACGAGCAGTACTTC	CASSGAGWSSYEQYF
TRBD1	TRBJ1-2	TRBV18	-	TGTGCCAGCTCACCGCGGGGACAGCAAGATGGCTACACCTTC	CASSPRGQQDGYTF
-	TRBJ1-2	TRBV6-5	-	TGTGCCAGCAGTTACGAGGGAAGCTATGGCTACACCTTC	CASSYEGSYGYTF
TRBD2	TRBJ2-3	TRBV7-9	once	TGTGCCGGTAGCGGGGGGGCCCTAAACACAGATACGCAGTATTTT	CAGSGGALNTDTQYF
TRBD1	TRBJ1-3	TRBV9	-	TGTGCCAGCAGCGTCCGACCAGGGGGCGCGGACACCATATATTTT	CASSVRPGGADTIYF
-	TRBJ1-2	TRBV20-1	-	TGCAGTGCTAGAACGGTGTATGGCTACACCTTC	CSARTVYGYTF
-	TRBJ1-2	TRBV18	-	TGTGCCAGCTCACCACCCAGCAGGGTAGAGGATGGCTACACCTTC	CASSPPSRVEDGYTF
TRBD2	TRBJ2-5	TRBV5-1	-	TGCGCCAGCAGCGGACCGGGACGGGAGGGAGAGACCCAGTACTTC	CASSGPGREGETQYF
TRBD1	TRBJ1-2	TRBV5-1	-	TGCGCCAGCAGCAAATTCGACAGGGAAAAAGATGGCTACACCTTC	CASSKFDREKDGYTF
-	TRBJ2-1	TRBV6-5	-	TGTGCCAGCAGTTACGTGGGACAACCCTACAATGAGCAGTTCTTC	CASSYVGQPYNEQFF
-	TRBJ2-6	TRBV7-9	-	TGTGCCAGCAGCTTAGGCAGACAGGTCACCTCTGGGGCCAACGTCCTGACTTTC	CASSLGRQVTSGANVLTF
TRBD1	TRBJ2-1	TRBV5-1	-	TGCGCCAGCAGCCCGGGACAGGGGGCCAGTGAGCAGTTCTTC	CASSPGQGASEQFF
-	TRBJ2-1	TRBV27	-	TGTGCCAGCAGTTTATATGAGAAAGCGGACTACAATGAGCAGTTCTTC	CASSLYEKADYNEQFF
-	TRBJ1-1	TRBV11-3	once	TGTGCCAGCAGCTCAGGTGGGAACACTGAAGCTTTCTTT	CASSSGGNTEAFF
TRBD2	TRBJ2-1	TRBV6-4	few	TGTGCCAGCAGTGATACGCGGGAGAGCCTCTACAATGAGCAGTTCTTC	CASSDTRESLYNEQFF
TRBD1	TRBJ2-7	TRBV6-1	-	TGTGCCAGCCGTGGGGGACAGGGGGACTACGAGCAGTACTTC	CASRGGQGDYEQYF
-	TRBJ2-7	TRBV28	-	TGTGCCAGCAGTTTAAATTCCGCCTACGAGCAGTACTTC	CASSLNSAYEQYF
TRBD1	TRBJ2-6	TRBV9	-	TGTGCCAGCGGTGAAGGGACAGCCCCCAAGGAGGCTGGGGCCAACGTCCTGACTTTC	CASGEGTAPKEAGANVLTF